Each of the 30 T cell receptor beta chains below was sequenced from the same sample in a study of OX40 agonist ivuxolimab in advanced cancers. Produced via immunoSEQ multiplex PCR; TCRdb's table is partial and in-frame only. The sample lists about 91,000 clones, around four fifths seen once, with 1.1% in the top ten. The sequenced sample was CD4+ or CD8+ T cells sorted from blood, obtained in a trial of the OX40 agonist ivuxolimab. Receptor source: an adult with an advanced solid tumor such as melanoma, head and neck, liver or kidney cancer.

The rearrangement links TRBV6-6 to TRBJ1-2; the match to TRBD1 covers 9 bases. The CDR3 contains 13 residues. J gave up 7 bases and V 10 bases, and 10 bases lay outside the gene matches. Germline CDR1 is MNHNY and CDR2 is SVGAGI (reference sequence). This chain's CDR3 is CATLPGQGRGYTF. CDR3 DNA sequence: TGTGCCACCCTGCCGGGACAGGGTCGTGGCTACACCTTC.

This chain uses TRBV2 with TRBJ1-6; D not certain. The germline gives CDR1 SNHLY, CDR2 FYNNEI. This CDR3 spans 13 amino acids. V was shortened by 6 bases and J by 9 bases, with 12 bases between the two germline ends. In nucleotides, the CDR3 is TGTGCCAGCAGCGGAGGTCTAAGTTCACCCCTCCACTTT. Encoded protein: CASSGGLSSPLHF. Full variable domain (outside the CDR3, taken from reference TRBV2 and TRBJ1-6): EPEVTQTPSHQVTQMGQEVILRCVPISNHLYFYWYRQILGQKVEFLVSFYNNEISEKSEIFDDQFSVERPDGSNFTLKIRSTKLEDSAMYFCASSGGLSSPLHFGNGTRLTVT.

The rearrangement joins TRBV6-5 to TRBJ2-7; D gene uncertain. CDR1 and CDR2 (germline): MNHEY, SVGAGI. CDR3 length: 15 residues. V gave up 6 bases and J gave up 0 bases, with 15 bases separating them. The CDR3, as DNA: TGTGCCAGCAGCCCACGCGTTAGGAGCTCCTACGAGCAGTACTTC. It specifies CASSPRVRSSYEQYF.

V is TRBV5-1 and J is TRBJ1-1; perhaps TRBD1 as D (5 bases). The CDR3 has 12 residues. Germline lookup yields CDR1 SGHRS and CDR2 YFSETQ. Trimming pared 5 bases from V and 1 base from J, leaving 6 bases between. CDR3 sequence (DNA): TGCGCCAGCAGACAGGCGAACACTGAAGCTTTCTTT. Protein product: CASRQANTEAFF.

This chain connects TRBV18 to TRBJ1-6; 9 positions agree with TRBD1. The CDR3 loop spans 15 amino acids. The germline CDR1 and CDR2 sequences are KGHSH and LQKENI. With 2 bases clipped from V and 7 bases from J, the junction kept 3 bases outside the gene matches. The CDR3 DNA reads TGTGCCAGCTCACCAAGACAGGGGGAAAATTCACCCCTCCACTTT. Protein: CASSPRQGENSPLHF.

The V and J genes are TRBV19 and TRBJ2-3; 8 nucleotides line up with TRBD2. Germline V gene sequence: CDR1 LNHDA, CDR2 SQIVND (reference sequence). This CDR3 has 16 residues. Unmatched junction bases numbered 8, after V lost 5 bases and J lost 1 base. This CDR3 reads CASSPSLADGTDTQYF. For the CDR3, the DNA is TGTGCCAGTAGTCCCTCACTAGCGGACGGCACAGATACGCAGTATTTT.

The chain is built from TRBV28 and TRBJ1-2; no clear D gene. Germline V gives CDR1 MDHEN, CDR2 SYDVKM. This CDR3 contains 11 residues. The V gene lost 6 bases and the J gene lost 8 bases, with 10 bases spanning the gap. As DNA, the CDR3 is TGTGCCAGCAGAGCTTTGGAAGGCTACACCTTC. It specifies CASRALEGYTF.

The CDR3 DNA is TGTGCCAGCAGCCTTGGTTACGGGACTAATGAAAAACTGTTTTTT. Protein: CASSLGYGTNEKLFF. This chain uses TRBV6-6 with TRBJ1-4; unclear D gene. This CDR3 spans 15 amino acids. V was cut by 6 bases and J by 2 bases, with 13 bases left in between. Germline V gives CDR1 MNHNY, CDR2 SVGAGI (reference sequence).

V is TRBV11-2 and J is TRBJ2-3; D remains ambiguous. The germline gives CDR1 SGHAT, CDR2 FQNNGV. The CDR3 extends over 12 amino acids. V lost 1 base and J lost 8, with 7 bases in between. CDR3 region: CASSLGRGTQYF. CDR3 coding DNA: TGTGCCAGCAGCTTAGGTAGAGGTACGCAGTATTTT.

This clone was observed a few times. J is TRBJ2-5 and V is TRBV19, with 12 bases matching TRBD1. J gave up 5 bases and V 6 bases, and 7 bases lay outside the gene matches. The CDR3 consists of 15 residues. The germline gives CDR1 LNHDA, CDR2 SQIVND (reference sequence). This CDR3 reads CASSQGQGAVETQYF. The CDR3 DNA reads as TGTGCCAGTAGCCAGGGACAGGGGGCCGTGGAGACCCAGTACTTC.

This rearrangement joins TRBV19 to TRBJ1-2; 7 nucleotides match TRBD1. Per germline, CDR1 LNHDA and CDR2 SQIVND (reference sequence). Unmatched junction bases numbered 5, after V lost 7 bases and J lost 0 bases. This CDR3 contains 14 residues. Here the CDR3 DNA reads TGTGCCAGTAAGTCGACAGGGACTAACTATGGCTACACCTTC. Encoded protein: CASKSTGTNYGYTF.

The chain is built from TRBV6-5 and TRBJ2-1; D not certain. The CDR3 sequence is 15 residues long. Germline V CDR1 and CDR2: MNHEY, SVGAGI. V was trimmed by 10 bases and J by 0 bases, leaving 16 bases between them. CDR3 nucleotide sequence: TGTGCCACCTCGTCACCTTTGAGCTCCTACAATGAGCAGTTCTTC. Translated, it gives CATSSPLSSYNEQFF.

The chain uses TRBV5-1 and TRBJ2-2; 8 nucleotides match TRBD2. The V gene's germline CDR1 is SGHRS and CDR2 YFSETQ. The CDR3 has 15 amino acids. V lost 3 bases and J lost 5; bases outside the gene matches: 6. The CDR3 reads CASSWGLGRTGELFF. The CDR3 DNA sequence: TGCGCCAGCAGCTGGGGACTAGGGAGGACCGGGGAGCTGTTTTTT.

J is TRBJ2-5 and V is TRBV6-5, with D possibly called TRBD1 or TRBD2 (5 bases each). Looked up from germline, CDR1 is MNHEY and CDR2 is SVGAGI. This CDR3 spans 15 amino acids. V was clipped by 1 base and J by 7 bases, with 16 bases between them. The CDR3 region is CASSYFVNAGGTQYF. The CDR3 bases are TGTGCCAGCAGTTACTTCGTCAACGCTGGGGGGACCCAGTACTTC.

The CDR3 nucleotides read TGCAGCGTTGCAGGGACCCATGGCTACACCTTC. Residues: CSVAGTHGYTF. This chain connects TRBV29-1 to TRBJ1-2; tentatively, D is TRBD1 (5 bases). Trimming stripped 4 bases from V and 6 bases from J, with 9 bases between. This CDR3 spans 11 amino acids. Germline-derived CDR1 and CDR2 are SQVTM and ANQGSEA.

V usage is TRBV9 and J usage is TRBJ2-1, with D perhaps being TRBD1 or TRBD2 (6 bases each). Germline CDR1 and CDR2: SGDLS and YYNGEE. This CDR3 spans 16 amino acids. V lost 4 bases, J lost 1 base, and 15 bases lay in between. The CDR3: CASSPVGGQSYNEQFF. In DNA form, the CDR3 reads TGTGCCAGCAGCCCCGTGGGGGGCCAATCCTACAATGAGCAGTTCTTC.

V gene TRBV19 combines with J gene TRBJ1-5, with 8 bases aligning to TRBD1. Germline CDR1 and CDR2: LNHDA and SQIVND (reference sequence). The CDR3 is made up of 15 amino acids. The V segment lost 8 bases and the J segment 4 bases; nucleotides outside the gene matches: 10. CDR3 residues: CASADYRGVNQPQHF. The CDR3 nucleotides are TGTGCCAGTGCCGATTACAGGGGGGTAAATCAGCCCCAGCATTTT.

The chain recombines TRBV10-3 with TRBJ2-1; no clear D. The germline CDR1 and CDR2 sequences are ENHRY and SYGVKD. The CDR3 loop spans 15 amino acids. The ends were cut back, 2 bases at V and 3 bases at J, with 11 bases in the middle. The CDR3, as DNA: TGTGCCATCAGTGAGAGTCTGGGCAACTACAATGAGCAGTTCTTC. Its protein product is CAISESLGNYNEQFF.

This clone has more than one count but fewer than ten. The gene calls are TRBV6-5 and TRBJ1-2, with D hard to call. Per germline, CDR1 MNHEY and CDR2 SVGAGI. CDR3 length: 14 amino acids. The V end lost 0 bases, the J end lost 4 bases, and 9 bases lay between the germline ends. CDR3 loop: CASSYSPETYGYTF. CDR3 coding DNA: TGTGCCAGCAGTTACTCCCCTGAAACCTATGGCTACACCTTC.

This rearrangement joins TRBV10-1 to TRBJ2-3; 10 nucleotides match TRBD2. CDR3 length: 18 residues. The V and J ends lost 0 bases and 1 base, in that order; junction bases with no gene match: 7. Germline V gene data show CDR1 as WNHNN and CDR2 as SYGVQD (reference sequence). DNA for the CDR3: TGCGCCAGCAGTGAGTCTCCGGCTAGCGGGGGACGCACAGATACGCAGTATTTT. As protein: CASSESPASGGRTDTQYF.

This chain links TRBV29-1 with TRBJ2-6; tentative D call: TRBD2 (5 bases). V was shortened by 6 bases and J by 2 bases, with 8 bases between the two germline ends. This CDR3 region has 13 residues. The germline gives CDR1 SQVTM, CDR2 ANQGSEA. CDR3 protein: CSVSGTGANVLTF. The DNA for the CDR3 is TGCAGCGTATCGGGGACTGGGGCCAACGTCCTGACTTTC.

This chain links TRBV25-1 with TRBJ2-5; 11 bases agree with TRBD1. The CDR3 loop spans 16 amino acids. With V trimmed by 3 bases and J by 6 bases, 9 bases remained unmatched. Looked up from germline, CDR1 is MGHDK and CDR2 is SYGVNS. CDR3 in amino acids: CASSDNPGQGGQTQYF. In DNA, the CDR3 is TGTGCCAGCAGTGATAATCCGGGACAGGGGGGACAGACCCAGTACTTC.

The CDR3 nucleotides are TGTGCCATCAAGGAGGCAGGGGGCGAAGAAGCTTTCTTT. Protein sequence: CAIKEAGGEEAFF. This rearrangement joins TRBV10-3 to TRBJ1-1; 8 bases map to TRBD1. The CDR3 sequence is 13 residues long. The ends lost 7 bases at V and 8 bases at J; junction bases unmatched: 9. Per germline, CDR1 ENHRY and CDR2 SYGVKD.

This chain links TRBV11-2 with TRBJ2-7, with D uncertain. Germline V gene sequence: CDR1 SGHAT, CDR2 FQNNGV. Trimming pared 1 base from V and 0 bases from J, leaving 7 bases between. The CDR3 is made up of 14 amino acids. CDR3 protein: CASSLVPNSYEQYF. CDR3 coding DNA: TGTGCCAGCAGCTTAGTGCCCAACTCCTACGAGCAGTACTTC.

This chain joins TRBV28 and TRBJ1-1; TRBD1 might be the D (5 bases). CDR1 is MDHEN, CDR2 SYDVKM, per germline. Trimming took off 11 bases at V and 4 bases at J, with 17 bases between the two ends. CDR3 length equals 13 residues. CDR3 coding DNA: TGTGCCGGACTCGTAAGGGGAGGCACTGAAGCTTTCTTT. It codes for CAGLVRGGTEAFF.

V usage is TRBV30 and J usage is TRBJ1-5; no firm D call. This CDR3 contains 15 residues. Trimming left V 7 bases short and J 0 bases short, with 16 bases between. The germline V gene has CDR1 GTSNPN and CDR2 SVGIG (reference sequence). CDR3 nucleotides: TGTGCCTTTCAGACCGATGGGTATAGCAATCAGCCCCAGCATTTT. This encodes CAFQTDGYSNQPQHF.

CDR3 DNA: TGTGCCTGGGACTTCAACACTGAAGCTTTCTTT. Protein: CAWDFNTEAFF. J is TRBJ1-1 and V is TRBV30; D gene ambiguous. V was trimmed by 5 bases and J by 2 bases, leaving 6 bases between them. The germline V gene has CDR1 GTSNPN and CDR2 SVGIG (reference sequence). The CDR3 spans 11 residues.

This chain connects TRBV18 to TRBJ1-1, with D unresolved. This CDR3 spans 13 amino acids. Trimming took off 3 bases at V and 4 bases at J, with 9 bases between the two ends. Germline V gene data show CDR1 as KGHSH and CDR2 as LQKENI. CDR3 coding DNA: TGTGCCAGCTCACCGGGAGTCGGCACTGAAGCTTTCTTT. Translating gives CASSPGVGTEAFF.

The chain recombines TRBV28 with TRBJ1-3; 10 bases are shared with TRBD1. CDR3 length: 16 residues. Germline assignment: CDR1 MDHEN and CDR2 SYDVKM. Trimming took 7 bases from V and 6 from J; bases not matched to a gene: 12. CDR3 in amino acids: CASTRDRGLGSNTIYF. The CDR3 coding sequence is TGTGCCAGCACCCGGGACAGGGGTTTGGGTTCAAACACCATATATTTT.

The chain links TRBV10-2 to TRBJ1-2; D is undetermined. There are 14 residues in the CDR3. Germline V gene data show CDR1 as WSHSY and CDR2 as SAAADI. Between the trimmed V and J ends, which lost 0 bases and 3 bases, there was a span of 8 bases. CDR3 sequence (DNA): TGCGCCAGCAGTGAGTCAGGCGGGGACTATGGCTACACCTTC. Translation gives CASSESGGDYGYTF.